The clone carrying this T cell receptor beta chain was recorded many times. What it recognizes is unknown. TCRbeta library construction was performed incorporating unique molecular identifiers. TCRdb independently ran MiXCR on the PCR reads; one entry per CDR3 protein. The table has around 240,000 distinct CDR3 sequences, approximately 8% seen once. The data belong to a study of T-cell reconstitution after alpha-beta-depleted transplantation in children. Study-wide points: Newly made T cells mostly supplied T-cell counts and diversity one year after transplant. The study traced high day-60 TCRbeta diversity in some patients to surviving recipient T cells and thymic progenitors. Approximately two months post-transplant, alpha-beta T cells reportedly originated from several hundred expanded graft clones.

The V end was cut by 6 bases, the J end by 5 bases, with 8 bases between. Per the germline V gene, CDR1 is SNHLY and CDR2 is FYNNEI. The CDR3 runs 12 residues. The receptor comes from a male patient between 5 and 17 years old who had a stem cell transplant for acute lymphoblastic leukemia, so the T cells may come from the graft donor. The V call is TRBV2, the J call TRBJ2-1; D could derive from TRBD1 or TRBD2 (5 bases each). This sample comprised PBMCs, mostly from graft donor cells, obtained 180 days after TCRalphabeta/CD19-depleted stem cell transplant. CDR3: CASRGDHNEQFF. CDR3 sequence (DNA): TGTGCCAGCAGAGGGGACCACAATGAGCAGTTCTTC.